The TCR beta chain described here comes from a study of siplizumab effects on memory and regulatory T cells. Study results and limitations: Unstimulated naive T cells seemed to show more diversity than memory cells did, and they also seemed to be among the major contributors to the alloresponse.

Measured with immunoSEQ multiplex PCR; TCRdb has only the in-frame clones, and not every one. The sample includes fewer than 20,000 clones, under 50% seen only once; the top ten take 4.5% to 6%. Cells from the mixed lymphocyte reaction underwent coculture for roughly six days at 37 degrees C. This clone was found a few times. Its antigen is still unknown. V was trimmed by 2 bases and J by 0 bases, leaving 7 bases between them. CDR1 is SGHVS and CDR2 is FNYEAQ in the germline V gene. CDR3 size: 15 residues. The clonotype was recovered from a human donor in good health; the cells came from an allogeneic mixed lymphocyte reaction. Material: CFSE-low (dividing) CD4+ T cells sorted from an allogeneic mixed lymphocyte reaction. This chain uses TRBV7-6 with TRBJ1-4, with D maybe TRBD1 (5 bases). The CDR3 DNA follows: TGTGCCAGCAGCTTAAGGGGACCAACTAATGAAAAACTGTTTTTT. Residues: CASSLRGPTNEKLFF.